This T cell receptor (beta chain) was sequenced for a study of cytomegalovirus exposure and HLA in healthy donors. Overall study findings and caveats: Association with HLA alleles at 0.05 false discovery rate was found for about 17,000 TCR beta sequences in a later analysis. Later, an analysis showed that TCR beta chains associated with HLA were more clonally expanded than others that were equally common. Most TCR sequences showed up rarely, but some public TCRs showed up in many donors. A later analysis found that most CMV-associated TCR beta chains appeared HLA-restricted.

PCR involved 60 Vbeta and 13 Jbeta primers. TCRdb's copy holds only in-frame clones and misses some; the assay was immunoSEQ multiplex PCR. The sample has tens of thousands of clones, over 60% seen once. V dropped 5 bases and J dropped 0 bases, with 8 bases sitting between them. Looked up from germline, CDR1 is MRHNA and CDR2 is SNTAGT. The CDR3 is 15 amino acids. The sample holds a few counts of this clone. The antigen remains unidentified. The chain combines TRBV6-4 with TRBJ1-6; D unclear. This TCR was recovered from a man over 45 in good health and CMV-seropositive. Specimen: PBMCs. The CDR3 region is CASSQQSSYNSPLHF. The CDR3 nucleotides read TGTGCCAGCAGTCAACAGAGCTCCTATAATTCACCCCTCCACTTT.